This TCR beta chain was found in a study of blood T cell repertoires in COVID-19. Overall study context: COVID-19 samples collected from the United States, Italy and Spain covered acute and convalescent phases.

The V and J ends lost 2 bases and 7 bases respectively, with 15 bases between them. Germline assignment: CDR1 KGHSH and CDR2 LQKENI. The CDR3 loop spans 15 amino acids. Researchers sorted participants into cohorts using their self-reported clinical history. Symptom resolution, clearance, or two negative PCRs marked donors in Cohort 3 as recovered. This table comes from immunoSEQ multiplex PCR, and its TCRdb copy is limited to in-frame clones, with some not included. The sample lists around 260,000 clones, over 75% occurring once. The rearrangement links TRBV18 to TRBJ1-5; D unclear. Sequences were obtained from PBMCs or T cells enriched from blood (not recorded which). The TCR sequence derives from a woman under 40 who had recovered from COVID-19. In nucleotides, the CDR3 is TGTGCCAGCTCACCATGCCTGAGCAGGAGGCAGCCCCAGCATTTT. This encodes CASSPCLSRRQPQHF.